One sample yielded the 20 T cell receptor beta chains listed below, sequenced in a study of blood T cells in healthy people across ages. A sample-barcoded 5' primer and a J-beta primer mix were used in a second PCR of about 6 to 12 cycles. TCRdb reprocessed the 5' RACE reads with MiXCR, giving one entry per CDR3 protein. The table records 500,000 to 600,000 distinct CDR3 sequences, 27% of them present only once. The sequencing input was blood. The receptors derive from a woman aged 70 to 79 in good health.

V gene TRBV29-1 combines with J gene TRBJ1-4, with 7 bases fitting TRBD1. V shed 8 bases, J shed 3 bases, and the junction held 3 bases outside the gene matches. In germline, CDR1 is SQVTM, CDR2 ANQGSEA. The CDR3 is made up of 12 amino acids. The CDR3 region has the DNA TGCAGCATGACAGGGCCTAATGAAAAACTGTTTTTT. This sequence encodes CSMTGPNEKLFF.

This clonotype showed up just a few times. The V call is TRBV5-4, the J call TRBJ2-5; 8 bases align to TRBD1. Germline trimming cut 5 bases from V and 7 bases from J; bases unmatched to any gene: 7. Per the germline V gene, CDR1 is SGHNT and CDR2 is YYREEE (reference sequence). The CDR3 has 13 residues. The CDR3 DNA reads TGTGCCAGCAGTTCCACTACAGGGGGGACCCAGTACTTC. Its protein product is CASSSTTGGTQYF.

This clonotype has only a few counts. V usage is TRBV5-1 and J usage is TRBJ2-3, with D maybe TRBD1 (6 bases). Looked up from germline, CDR1 is SGHRS and CDR2 is YFSETQ. There are 16 residues in the CDR3. Trimming stripped 8 bases from V and 0 bases from J, with 19 bases between. In nucleotides, the CDR3 is TGCGCCAGTACCCGGACAGCCCTCTCTAGCACAGATACGCAGTATTTT. This codes for CASTRTALSSTDTQYF.

As DNA, the CDR3 is TGTGCCAGCAGTCCCCGGGACAGGGGAATCGGCTACACCTTC. Translation gives CASSPRDRGIGYTF. The chain combines TRBV6-6 with TRBJ1-2; 10 bases agree with TRBD1. CDR1 and CDR2 from the germline V gene are MNHNY and SVGAGI (reference sequence). V lost 5 bases, J lost 8 bases, and 8 bases stayed unmatched. CDR3 length: 14 amino acids.

This rearrangement joins TRBV7-2 to TRBJ2-5; no reliable D call. The germline CDR1 and CDR2 sequences are SGHTA and FQGNSA. The V end lost 7 bases, the J end lost 1 base, and 13 bases lay between the germline ends. The length of the CDR3 is 14 residues. This chain's CDR3 is CASTPVATQETQYF. The CDR3 nucleotides read TGTGCCAGCACCCCGGTGGCTACCCAAGAGACCCAGTACTTC.

This clonotype has just a few counts. This rearrangement joins TRBV7-2 to TRBJ2-5; D uncertain. The J call may be mistaken, given a closer DNA end match to TRBJ2-7. Per the germline V gene, CDR1 is SGHTA and CDR2 is FQGNSA. This CDR3 is built from 12 residues. The CDR3 sequence is CASSPDSAEQYF. For the CDR3, the DNA is TGTGCCAGCAGCCCTGATAGTGCCGAGCAGTACTTC.

The chain recombines TRBV20-1 with TRBJ2-5, with 10 bases matching TRBD1. Gene TRBJ2-1 matches the end of the DNA better, so the J call may be wrong. The germline V gene encodes CDR1 DFQATT and CDR2 SNEGSKA (reference sequence). The CDR3 loop spans 15 amino acids. The CDR3 protein is CSVSKGTGDLGEQFF. CDR3 DNA sequence: TGCAGTGTTAGTAAGGGGACAGGGGATCTGGGAGAGCAGTTCTTC.

This chain uses TRBV12-3 or TRBV12-4 with TRBJ1-6, with D perhaps matching TRBD1 (5 bases). Trimming took 5 bases from V and 16 from J, leaving 18 bases between them. The CDR3 runs to 13 residues. CDR3 nucleotides: TGTGCCAGCAGTCCACAGGAGGGTACCGCTCTCCACTTT. Protein sequence: CASSPQEGTALHF.

The chain uses TRBV7-8 and TRBJ2-5; D is perhaps TRBD2 (5 bases). The CDR3 totals 14 residues. The germline gives CDR1 SGHVS, CDR2 FQNEAQ. V lost 5 bases and J 4 bases, leaving 14 bases between the germline ends. The CDR3 is CASSPSDGGETQYF. CDR3 DNA sequence: TGTGCCAGCAGCCCATCGGACGGAGGAGAGACCCAGTACTTC.

This clonotype was counted a few times. This chain uses TRBV4-3 with TRBJ1-4; D remains ambiguous. The CDR3 runs 18 residues. The V end lost 5 bases, the J end lost 0 bases, and 19 bases lay between the germline ends. From germline, CDR1 is LGHNA and CDR2 YSLEER. The CDR3 DNA sequence: TGCGCCAGCAGCTCCTTCGGAGCCCAACTCGCAACTAATGAAAAACTGTTTTTT. Encoded protein: CASSSFGAQLATNEKLFF.

The chain carries TRBV29-1 and TRBJ1-2; 9 nucleotides line up with TRBD1. The germline V gene encodes CDR1 SQVTM and CDR2 ANQGSEA. V shed 7 bases and J 0 bases; nucleotides not matched to a gene: 3. The CDR3 runs to 13 residues. This chain's CDR3 is CSGTGAPNYGYTF. CDR3 in DNA: TGCAGCGGGACAGGGGCCCCTAACTATGGCTACACCTTC.

The chain carries TRBV6-1 and TRBJ2-7; 8 nucleotides line up with TRBD1. CDR1 MNHNS and CDR2 SASEGT come from the germline V gene. V dropped 4 bases and J dropped 5; count of bases not matched to a gene: 13. The length of the CDR3 is 16 residues. The CDR3 DNA follows: TGTGCCAGCAGTGGGGGTGGGGGGACAGGTACCAACGAGCAGTACTTC. It codes for CASSGGGGTGTNEQYF.

A few counts support this clonotype. The J gene is TRBJ2-1, the V gene TRBV29-1, with 7 bases that match TRBD2. CDR3 size: 13 residues. Germline trimming cut 5 bases from V and 4 bases from J; bases unmatched to any gene: 5. Germline V gene data show CDR1 as SQVTM and CDR2 as ANQGSEA. The CDR3 DNA is TGCAGCGTTCGGCTCGGGGGGTACAATGAGCAGTTCTTC. This translates into CSVRLGGYNEQFF.

This clonotype appeared a few times. The V and J genes are TRBV11-2 and TRBJ1-1, with 9 bases identical to TRBD1. Germline loops: CDR1 SGHAT, CDR2 FQNNGV. The CDR3 loop spans 13 amino acids. The trim removed 4 bases at V and 6 bases at J, leaving 3 bases unmatched. CDR3 nucleotide sequence: TGTGCCAGCAGCTCGGGACAGGGCGCTGAAGCTTTCTTT. Protein product: CASSSGQGAEAFF.

This clonotype showed up just a few times. This sequence joins TRBV6-5 and TRBJ1-2; D gene uncertain. This CDR3 is 13 amino acids long. Germline CDR1 reads MNHEY; CDR2 reads SVGAGI. Trimming left V 6 bases short and J 2 bases short, with 10 bases between. The CDR3 coding sequence is TGTGCCAGCAGAGAAATATTAAACTATGGCTACACCTTC. Its translation: CASREILNYGYTF.

The chain carries TRBV24-1 and TRBJ2-7, with D perhaps TRBD2 (6 bases). The CDR3 is made up of 16 amino acids. Germline CDR1 is KGHDR and CDR2 is SFDVKD. Trimming cost V 7 bases and J 4 bases, with 22 bases left between them. The CDR3 coding sequence is TGTGCCACCAGACTGAAGAGGGTCGGGACTTTATACGAGCAGTACTTC. Its translation: CATRLKRVGTLYEQYF.

The table lists this clonotype with a few counts. The chain has TRBV18 and TRBJ1-1; D remains unclear. The V end was cut by 2 bases, the J end by 3 bases, with 4 bases between. The CDR3 length is 12 residues. Germline loops: CDR1 KGHSH, CDR2 LQKENI. In DNA, the CDR3 is TGTGCCAGCTCACCAGAGGACACTGAAGCTTTCTTT. Translation gives CASSPEDTEAFF.

Only a few counts were recorded for this clonotype. This chain connects TRBV5-1 to TRBJ1-1, with D possibly TRBD1 on 5 matching bases. Trimming stripped 4 bases from V and 6 bases from J, with 13 bases between. The CDR3 is 13 residues long. CDR1 SGHRS and CDR2 YFSETQ come from the germline V gene. The CDR3 here is CASSPQGLAEAFF. In nucleotides, the CDR3 is TGCGCCAGCAGCCCGCAGGGTTTAGCTGAAGCTTTCTTT.

V is TRBV10-3 and J is TRBJ1-5, with a weak D call TRBD1 (6 bases). The germline V gene has CDR1 ENHRY and CDR2 SYGVKD. The CDR3 extends over 15 amino acids. Trimming took 0 bases from V and 1 from J, leaving 7 bases between them. The CDR3 is CAISESDRSNQPQHF. CDR3 bases: TGTGCCATCAGTGAGTCAGACAGGAGCAATCAGCCCCAGCATTTT.

Only a few counts were recorded for this clonotype. The V call is TRBV11-3, the J call TRBJ2-5, with a possible D match to TRBD1 (5 bases). Germline V gene lookup returns CDR1 SGHNT and CDR2 YENEEA. This CDR3 is 16 amino acids long. V was clipped by 0 bases and J by 11 bases, with 22 bases between them. CDR3 coding DNA: TGTGCCAGCAGCTTAGATGGGGCAGATTTAGGGTCGTCGCAGTACTTC. Translated, it gives CASSLDGADLGSSQYF.